Below are 13 T cell receptor beta chains sequenced from a single sample in a study of cytomegalovirus exposure and HLA in healthy donors. 60 Vbeta and 13 Jbeta primers were used in PCR. Repertoires were generated with immunoSEQ multiplex PCR, while TCRdb's copy carries only in-frame clones and drops some. Among 45,000 to 55,000 clones listed, roughly 53% were seen once. The sequenced sample consisted of PBMCs. These receptors all stem from a human donor in good health.

This chain uses TRBV4-1 with TRBJ1-6; D remains unclear. The CDR3 runs 14 residues. The germline V gene encodes CDR1 MGHRA and CDR2 YSYEKL. V lost 4 bases and J lost 0, with 4 bases in between. In nucleotides, the CDR3 is TGCGCCAGCAGCCCGAGCTCCTATAATTCACCCCTCCACTTT. Its protein product is CASSPSSYNSPLHF.

The CDR3 bases are TGTGCCAGCAGCTTAGCGGGACTAGCGGGGCACAATGAGCAGTTCTTC. It is translated as CASSLAGLAGHNEQFF. The chain combines TRBV7-9 with TRBJ2-1, with 13 bases lining up with TRBD2. The CDR3 runs to 16 residues. The V segment lost 0 bases and the J segment 5 bases; nucleotides outside the gene matches: 1. The germline V gene has CDR1 SEHNR and CDR2 FQNEAQ (reference sequence).

CDR3 coding DNA: TGCGCCAGCAGCTTCATAGGGGATATCCACGAGCAGTACTTC. This encodes CASSFIGDIHEQYF. The rearrangement links TRBV5-1 to TRBJ2-7; the D gene is possibly TRBD1 (5 bases). In germline, CDR1 is SGHRS, CDR2 YFSETQ. The CDR3 has 14 amino acids. V gave up 2 bases and J gave up 5 bases, with 14 bases separating them.

The chain is built from TRBV9 and TRBJ2-5; perhaps TRBD2 as D (5 bases). This CDR3 has 15 amino acids. Germline lookup yields CDR1 SGDLS and CDR2 YYNGEE. Trimming cost V 2 bases and J 2 bases, with 13 bases left between them. CDR3 loop: CASSVREANQETQYF. In DNA, the CDR3 is TGTGCCAGCAGCGTCCGGGAAGCGAATCAAGAGACCCAGTACTTC.

In this sample, this clone turned up a few times. The rearrangement joins TRBV9 to TRBJ1-2; no firm D call. CDR1 and CDR2 from the germline V gene are SGDLS and YYNGEE. Trimming removed 0 bases from V and 0 bases from J, with 15 bases in between. There are 17 residues in the CDR3. The CDR3 loop reads CASSVAPGPGANYGYTF. CDR3 nucleotides: TGTGCCAGCAGCGTAGCTCCGGGTCCCGGTGCTAACTATGGCTACACCTTC.

The CDR3 nucleotides read TGTGCCAGCAGCCCCGGGACAGAAGTCTACGAGCAGTACTTC. It codes for CASSPGTEVYEQYF. The V and J genes are TRBV4-2 and TRBJ2-7; 7 bases are shared with TRBD1. The CDR3 covers 14 residues. V lost 4 bases and J lost 3; bases outside the gene matches: 6. The germline CDR1 and CDR2 sequences are LGHNA and YNFKEQ.

This chain joins TRBV6-5 and TRBJ1-2; D not certain. CDR3 length: 14 residues. Germline lookup yields CDR1 MNHEY and CDR2 SVGAGI. V dropped 0 bases and J dropped 3 bases, with 8 bases sitting between them. The CDR3 loop is CASSYSWADYGYTF. The CDR3 DNA sequence: TGTGCCAGCAGTTACTCGTGGGCTGACTATGGCTACACCTTC.

The chain recombines TRBV19 with TRBJ1-4; TRBD1 agrees at 8 bases. V was pared by 5 bases and J by 9 bases, with 5 bases of the junction left unmatched. CDR3 size: 13 residues. The germline CDR1 and CDR2 sequences are LNHDA and SQIVND (reference sequence). The CDR3 DNA follows: TGTGCCAGTAGTGAGACAGGGGTTCAAAAACTGTTTTTT. Translation gives CASSETGVQKLFF.

This chain joins TRBV7-2 and TRBJ1-1; TRBD1 aligns across 7 bases. The V and J ends lost 2 bases and 4 bases, in that order; junction bases with no gene match: 4. Germline assignment: CDR1 SGHTA and CDR2 FQGNSA. The CDR3 extends over 14 amino acids. For the CDR3, the DNA is TGTGCCAGCAGCTTACAGGGGGTGGGCACTGAAGCTTTCTTT. This sequence encodes CASSLQGVGTEAFF.

The V and J genes are TRBV18 and TRBJ2-3, with 12 bases lining up with TRBD2. CDR1 KGHSH and CDR2 LQKENI come from the germline V gene. The CDR3 is 17 residues long. Germline trimming cut 2 bases from V and 2 bases from J; bases unmatched to any gene: 5. The CDR3 DNA follows: TGTGCCAGCTCACCAGTGGGACTAGCGGGCATCACAGATACGCAGTATTTT. Encoded protein: CASSPVGLAGITDTQYF.

The chain recombines TRBV9 with TRBJ2-3, with D maybe TRBD1 (6 bases). The CDR3 spans 13 residues. Germline V gene lookup returns CDR1 SGDLS and CDR2 YYNGEE. V lost 0 bases and J lost 6, with 8 bases in between. Here the CDR3 reads CASSVGQGDTQYF. CDR3 DNA sequence: TGTGCCAGCAGCGTAGGGCAGGGGGATACGCAGTATTTT.

This clone was counted between two and nine times. The V gene is TRBV7-3, the J gene TRBJ2-2, with 7 bases lining up with TRBD2. J gave up 1 base and V 1 base, and 3 bases lay outside the gene matches. The V gene's germline CDR1 is SGHTA and CDR2 FQGTGA. CDR3 length: 16 amino acids. The chain's CDR3 is CASSLSPSGNTGELFF. The CDR3 coding sequence is TGTGCCAGCAGCTTAAGTCCTAGCGGGAACACCGGGGAGCTGTTTTTT.

The sample holds a few counts of this clone. V usage is TRBV7-2 and J usage is TRBJ2-7; TRBD2 matches at 14 bases. V shed 1 base and J 4 bases; nucleotides not matched to a gene: 6. The CDR3 has 17 residues. Germline values: CDR1 SGHTA, CDR2 FQGNSA. CDR3 amino acids: CASSLDGTSGGPYEQYF. In nucleotides, the CDR3 is TGTGCCAGCAGCTTAGACGGGACTAGCGGGGGCCCATACGAGCAGTACTTC.